These 23 T cell receptor beta chains originate from one sample sequenced in a study of T cell repertoires in ileal Crohn's disease. Assay used: immunoSEQ multiplex PCR; TCRdb lists only in-frame clones, some missing. The sample yields approximately 9,400 clones, around three quarters seen once. Sequences were obtained from ileal tissue. These receptors all stem from an adult with Crohn's disease.

The gene calls are TRBV11-2 and TRBJ1-5; D gene uncertain. Germline lookup yields CDR1 SGHAT and CDR2 FQNNGV. This CDR3 spans 14 amino acids. With 0 bases removed from V and 9 bases from J, the gap between germline ends came to 12 bases. The CDR3 DNA is TGTGCCAGCAGCTTAGATTTTGGGCAGCCGCCCCAGCATTTT. This sequence encodes CASSLDFGQPPQHF.

CDR3 amino acids: CASRWGSLNEKLFF. CDR3 nucleotide sequence: TGTGCCAGCAGGTGGGGCTCACTCAATGAAAAACTGTTTTTT. The V call is TRBV11-2, the J call TRBJ1-4; possibly TRBD1 for D (5 bases). This CDR3 has 14 residues. Germline CDR1 is SGHAT and CDR2 is FQNNGV. Trimming left V 6 bases short and J 5 bases short, with 13 bases between.

The chain employs TRBV11-2 and TRBJ2-2, with TRBD2 identical over 8 bases. The V segment lost 5 bases and the J segment 4 bases; nucleotides outside the gene matches: 9. Germline V gives CDR1 SGHAT, CDR2 FQNNGV. The CDR3 runs to 16 residues. DNA for the CDR3: TGTGCCAGCAGCCGTAGCGGGGAGCTAGGCACCGGGGAGCTGTTTTTT. It codes for CASSRSGELGTGELFF.

This rearrangement joins TRBV18 to TRBJ1-4; possible D gene TRBD1, 5 bases. The CDR3 covers 16 residues. Germline V gives CDR1 KGHSH, CDR2 LQKENI. V lost 4 bases to trimming and J lost 4 bases, with 16 bases between them. As DNA, the CDR3 is TGTGCCAGCTCACTGACAGACCCGACTCTTAATGAAAAACTGTTTTTT. It encodes CASSLTDPTLNEKLFF.

V is TRBV9 and J is TRBJ2-7, with a tentative D call TRBD2 (5 bases). The CDR3 spans 15 residues. V lost 3 bases to trimming and J lost 4 bases, with 17 bases between them. In germline, CDR1 is SGDLS, CDR2 YYNGEE. CDR3 sequence: CASSALEGMMYEQYF. The CDR3 coding sequence is TGTGCCAGCAGCGCCCTCGAGGGTATGATGTACGAGCAGTACTTC.

V usage is TRBV19 and J usage is TRBJ1-3; the match to TRBD1 covers 7 bases. Trimming took 3 bases from V and 0 from J; bases not matched to a gene: 5. CDR1 is LNHDA and CDR2 is SQIVND in the germline V gene (reference sequence). The CDR3 totals 16 residues. The CDR3 loop reads CASSMRGPFSGNTIYF. The CDR3 bases are TGTGCCAGTAGTATGAGGGGGCCCTTCTCTGGAAACACCATATATTTT.

J is TRBJ2-3 and V is TRBV5-6, with 10 bases aligning to TRBD2. The CDR3 consists of 16 residues. Germline V lookup: CDR1 SGHDT, CDR2 YYEEEE. The trim removed 1 base at V and 0 bases at J, leaving 2 bases unmatched. The CDR3 sequence is CASSLQRGGSTDTQYF. The DNA of the CDR3 is TGTGCCAGCAGCTTGCAGCGGGGGGGTAGCACAGATACGCAGTATTTT.

This chain joins TRBV6-5 and TRBJ2-1; TRBD1 is a possible D gene (6 bases). The V and J ends lost 8 bases and 7 bases respectively, with 18 bases between them. This CDR3 has 14 residues. The V gene's germline CDR1 is MNHEY and CDR2 SVGAGI. The CDR3 sequence: CASRPQGFRNEQFF. CDR3 in DNA: TGTGCCAGCCGTCCACAGGGATTCAGGAATGAGCAGTTCTTC.

V and J are TRBV15 and TRBJ1-1; D not resolved. Trimming took 0 bases from V and 1 from J, leaving 6 bases between them. CDR3 length equals 14 residues. Germline V gene data show CDR1 as LNHNV and CDR2 as YYDKDF (reference sequence). DNA of the CDR3: TGTGCCACCAGCAGAGATGGCAGGAACACTGAAGCTTTCTTT. It yields the protein CATSRDGRNTEAFF.

In DNA form, the CDR3 reads TGTGCCAGCAGCCAAGTGAATCCTAGCGGGGGCCGGAACACCGGGGAGCTGTTTTTT. Protein sequence: CASSQVNPSGGRNTGELFF. The genes are TRBV4-2 and TRBJ2-2; 10 bases line up with TRBD2. Germline lookup yields CDR1 LGHNA and CDR2 YNFKEQ. The V segment lost 1 base and the J segment 1 base; nucleotides outside the gene matches: 9. The CDR3 runs to 19 residues.

V is TRBV9 and J is TRBJ1-1; 7 nucleotides line up with TRBD1. J was trimmed by 4 bases and V by 0 bases; bases with no gene match: 9. This CDR3 comprises 16 residues. CDR1 is SGDLS, CDR2 YYNGEE, per germline. In DNA form, the CDR3 reads TGTGCCAGCAGCGTAGATCCGGGACAGACCTCCACTGAAGCTTTCTTT. It codes for CASSVDPGQTSTEAFF.

The chain has TRBV11-2 and TRBJ2-3; 7 nucleotides match TRBD2. The J segment lost 2 bases and the V segment lost 5 bases, leaving 7 bases of the junction unmatched. The CDR3 covers 15 residues. Germline V CDR1 and CDR2: SGHAT, FQNNGV. CDR3: CASSIRGGFTDTQYF. For the CDR3, the DNA is TGTGCCAGCAGCATTCGCGGGGGATTCACAGATACGCAGTATTTT.

This clone appeared a single time. V gene TRBV5-6 combines with J gene TRBJ2-5; no reliable D call. This CDR3 region has 13 residues. Trimming left V 2 bases short and J 4 bases short, with 9 bases between. Germline values: CDR1 SGHDT, CDR2 YYEEEE. In DNA form, the CDR3 reads TGTGCCAGCAGCTTTGACTCGGGAGAGACCCAGTACTTC. Residues: CASSFDSGETQYF.

The chain employs TRBV6-4 and TRBJ2-3, with 8 bases fitting TRBD1. Trimming cost V 5 bases and J 1 base; bases outside gene matches: 5. Germline values: CDR1 MRHNA, CDR2 SNTAGT. The CDR3 is 15 residues long. In nucleotides, the CDR3 is TGTGCCAGCAGTCCCTCGGGACAGGGCACAGATACGCAGTATTTT. This translates into CASSPSGQGTDTQYF.

This chain connects TRBV7-8 to TRBJ2-5, with D perhaps matching TRBD2 (6 bases). The V end lost 1 base, the J end lost 4 bases, and 13 bases lay between the germline ends. This CDR3 is built from 15 residues. Germline V CDR1 and CDR2: SGHVS, FQNEAQ. The CDR3 nucleotides read TGTGCCAGCAGCTTAGGTTGGCGGGAACGAGAGACCCAGTACTTC. It translates to CASSLGWRERETQYF.

This clone occurred a few times. The V call is TRBV5-4, the J call TRBJ1-4; 8 bases align to TRBD1. The V and J ends lost 1 base and 5 bases, in that order; junction bases with no gene match: 4. The CDR3 totals 15 residues. Germline-derived CDR1 and CDR2 are SGHNT and YYREEE (reference sequence). CDR3 nucleotide sequence: TGTGCCAGCAGCTTGAGGACAGGGAAGAATGAAAAACTGTTTTTT. It encodes CASSLRTGKNEKLFF. The variable domain in full, completed from reference TRBV5-4 and TRBJ1-4, reads ETGVTQSPTHLIKTRGQQVTLRCSSQSGHNTVSWYQQALGQGPQFIFQYYREEENGRGNFPPRFSGLQFPNYSSELNVNALELDDSALYLCASSLRTGKNEKLFFGSGTQLSVL.

This clone was counted a few times. This rearrangement joins TRBV7-9 to TRBJ2-7; a possible D gene is TRBD2 (6 bases). CDR1 SEHNR and CDR2 FQNEAQ come from the germline V gene (reference sequence). The germline V and J ends were trimmed by 5 bases and 7 bases, with 12 bases remaining between them. The CDR3 sequence is 12 residues long. The CDR3 DNA follows: TGTGCCAGCAGCCAGCGGGCGGGAGAGCAGTACTTC. Translated: CASSQRAGEQYF.

The chain uses TRBV5-1 and TRBJ1-1, with D maybe TRBD1 (5 bases). This CDR3 contains 15 residues. V was shortened by 0 bases and J by 2 bases, with 11 bases between the two germline ends. Germline loops: CDR1 SGHRS, CDR2 YFSETQ. This CDR3 is CASSLAGVGNTEAFF. The CDR3 DNA reads as TGCGCCAGCAGCTTGGCGGGGGTCGGCAACACTGAAGCTTTCTTT.

The V gene is TRBV7-9, the J gene TRBJ1-5; 9 bases agree with TRBD1. The CDR3 length is 15 residues. The germline V gene has CDR1 SEHNR and CDR2 FQNEAQ (reference sequence). V lost 5 bases to trimming and J lost 7 bases; unmatched junction nucleotides: 9. CDR3 amino acids: CASSRGTGNEQPQHF. Written as DNA, the CDR3 is TGTGCCAGCAGCAGGGGGACAGGGAACGAACAGCCCCAGCATTTT.

CDR3: CASNQDRALMNEQFF. CDR3 sequence (DNA): TGTGCCAGCAACCAGGACAGGGCGCTAATGAATGAGCAGTTCTTC. This chain joins TRBV6-5 and TRBJ2-1; 8 nucleotides agree with TRBD1. Germline V gene sequence: CDR1 MNHEY, CDR2 SVGAGI. Trimming took 7 bases from V and 7 from J; bases not matched to a gene: 12. The CDR3 is 15 residues long.

The chain recombines TRBV5-1 with TRBJ1-3; 9 bases are a match to TRBD1. Germline V lookup: CDR1 SGHRS, CDR2 YFSETQ. The CDR3 spans 16 residues. V shed 4 bases, J shed 4 bases, and the junction held 9 bases outside the gene matches. The CDR3 is CASSRETQGAGNTIYF. The DNA for the CDR3 is TGCGCCAGCAGCAGAGAAACACAGGGGGCGGGAAACACCATATATTTT.

This CDR3 reads CASSMRTGVRDYGYTF. The CDR3 DNA follows: TGTGCCAGTAGTATGAGGACAGGGGTAAGAGACTATGGCTACACCTTC. The V gene is TRBV19, the J gene TRBJ1-2; 9 bases map to TRBD1. CDR3 length equals 16 residues. Germline V gene lookup returns CDR1 LNHDA and CDR2 SQIVND (reference sequence). V shed 3 bases and J 3 bases; nucleotides not matched to a gene: 8.

The V call is TRBV5-1, the J call TRBJ2-2; possible D gene TRBD2, 5 bases. Germline V gives CDR1 SGHRS, CDR2 YFSETQ. Trimming pared 0 bases from V and 6 bases from J, leaving 12 bases between. The CDR3 is 15 residues long. The CDR3 DNA sequence: TGCGCCAGCAGCTTGGATCCCGGGAAGGCCGGGGAGCTGTTTTTT. This translates into CASSLDPGKAGELFF.